This T cell receptor beta chain came from a study of T-cell memory formation after mild COVID-19. About the study: Largely, the TCR clusters proved donor specific.

The study's findings and limits: Clones contracting across day 15 to 85 had a balanced CD4/CD8 profile; later expanding clones leaned CD4+. The study found contracting CD4+ clones mainly in CM and EM and contracting CD8+ clones in EMRA.

TCRdb reanalysed the 5' RACE reads using MiXCR and keeps one entry per CDR3 protein. The data hold about 200,000 distinct CDR3 sequences, with 9.5% observed a single time. The CDR3 sequence is 14 residues long. CDR1 and CDR2 (germline): SGHRS, YFSETQ. V lost 4 bases to trimming and J lost 8 bases, with 15 bases between them. In the case of this clonotype: Its antigen is not known.

Input material: PBMCs or a T cell subset sorted from them (not recorded which). The receptor was derived from a man younger than 35 who had mild COVID-19 (a few samples of this study predate the infection). Cell type and time point are not known. The genes are TRBV5-1 and TRBJ1-4, with a tentative D call TRBD1 (5 bases). This CDR3 reads CASSRRDPEEKLFF. The CDR3 DNA sequence: TGCGCCAGCAGCCGTCGGGACCCCGAGGAAAAACTGTTTTTT.